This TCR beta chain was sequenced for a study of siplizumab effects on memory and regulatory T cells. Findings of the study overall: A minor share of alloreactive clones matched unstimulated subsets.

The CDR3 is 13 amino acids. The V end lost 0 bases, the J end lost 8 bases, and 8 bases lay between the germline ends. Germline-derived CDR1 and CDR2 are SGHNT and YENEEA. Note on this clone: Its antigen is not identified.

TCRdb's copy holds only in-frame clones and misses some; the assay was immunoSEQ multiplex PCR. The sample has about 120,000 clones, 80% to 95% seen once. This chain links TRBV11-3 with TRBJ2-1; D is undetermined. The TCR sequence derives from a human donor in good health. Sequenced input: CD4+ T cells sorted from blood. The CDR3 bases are TGTGCCAGCAGCTTAGAGGGGTACGATGAGCAGTTCTTC. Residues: CASSLEGYDEQFF.